The 14 T cell receptor beta chains below all came from one sample that was sequenced in a study of T-cell memory formation after mild COVID-19 (dated by TCRdb to 2020 to 2022). The library was made by 5' RACE. Reads for this sample came from an Illumina NovaSeq 6000. Through fastp at Q25 and MiXCR, TCRdb rebuilt clones from the public reads, retaining in-frame beta chains. Rows matching on CDR3 protein sequence are summarized as one entry with the most common DNA and genes. The sample data list roughly 350,000 distinct CDR3 sequences, and approximately 15% of these were observed just once. The ten largest clones represent 22% of the sample. The sequencing sample was made of PBMCs or a T cell subset sorted from them (not recorded which). These receptors came from a man between 18 and 35 years old who had mild COVID-19 (a few samples of this study predate the infection). The sample titles of this study are shuffled in the database, so cell type and time point are left out; the donor was told from shared clones.

This clonotype was observed a handful of times. V usage is TRBV7-9 and J usage is TRBJ2-5; perhaps D is TRBD1 or TRBD2 (5 bases each). From germline, CDR1 is SEHNR and CDR2 FQNEAQ (reference sequence). V shed 5 bases and J shed 13 bases, with 23 bases lying between them. CDR3 length: 14 residues. CDR3 sequence (DNA): TGTGCCAGCAGCCTTTTCGGGACCTCTGTGGTCCCGTACTTC. The encoded protein is CASSLFGTSVVPYF.

There are a few counts of this clonotype. The junction departs from germline at one end; a sequencing error may be responsible. This chain uses TRBV2 with TRBJ2-5, with TRBD2 identical over 8 bases. Germline V gives CDR1 SNHLY, CDR2 FYNNEI. The CDR3 has 15 amino acids. The CDR3 DNA is TGTGCCAGCACTGAACAGGCGGGGGGAGTCGAGACCCAGTACTTC. Its protein product is CASTEQAGGVETQYF.

This clonotype was observed at least ten times. The V call is TRBV7-2, the J call TRBJ2-1; TRBD2 matches at 10 bases. The CDR3 contains 15 residues. The J segment lost 5 bases and the V segment lost 6 bases, leaving 7 bases of the junction unmatched. The germline V gene has CDR1 SGHTA and CDR2 FQGNSA. CDR3 in amino acids: CASRLLAGDNNEQFF. The CDR3 nucleotides read TGTGCCAGCAGGTTGCTAGCGGGGGACAACAATGAGCAGTTCTTC.

This clonotype showed up just a few times. The V call is TRBV18, the J call TRBJ2-4, with a possible D match to TRBD2 (6 bases). Trimming removed 6 bases from V and 6 bases from J, with 9 bases in between. This CDR3 is built from 12 residues. Germline lookup yields CDR1 KGHSH and CDR2 LQKENI. CDR3 coding DNA: TGTGCCAGCTCCCTCGGGAGAAACATTCAGTACTTC. The encoded protein is CASSLGRNIQYF.

The chain uses TRBV6-5 and TRBJ2-5; 7 nucleotides agree with TRBD2. This CDR3 has 13 residues. Germline lookup yields CDR1 MNHEY and CDR2 SVGAGI. For the CDR3, the DNA is TGTGCAGCCTGGCGGGGGTACCAAGAGACCCAGTACTTC. Its protein product is CAAWRGYQETQYF.

This clonotype showed up just a few times. The chain recombines TRBV6-2 or TRBV6-3 with TRBJ1-2; maybe TRBD1 (6 bases). The CDR3 covers 14 residues. The germline CDR1 and CDR2 sequences are MNHEY and SVGEGT. V shed 3 bases and J shed 3 bases, with 11 bases lying between them. CDR3 in amino acids: CASSYQGPDYGYTF. The DNA for the CDR3 is TGTGCCAGCAGTTATCAGGGGCCAGACTATGGCTACACCTTC.

The rearrangement links TRBV7-3 to TRBJ1-1; possible D gene TRBD1, 6 bases. With 5 bases removed from V and 7 bases from J, the gap between germline ends came to 17 bases. There are 14 residues in the CDR3. Germline CDR1 and CDR2: SGHTA and FQGTGA. Here the CDR3 DNA reads TGTGCCAGCAGCCAGACGGGGGCCGCGGGTGAAGCTTTCTTT. The encoded protein is CASSQTGAAGEAFF.

This clonotype was seen more than once but under ten times. The chain carries TRBV7-9 and TRBJ2-1; 8 bases are shared with TRBD2. V trimming: 4 bases; J trimming: 5 bases; junction bases outside the gene matches: 4. Germline CDR1 reads SEHNR; CDR2 reads FQNEAQ (reference sequence). The CDR3 extends over 14 amino acids. CDR3 residues: CASSSLRGDNEQFF. The CDR3 region has the DNA TGTGCCAGCAGCTCCCTGCGGGGGGACAATGAGCAGTTCTTC. The full variable domain, its missing parts supplied by reference TRBV7-9 and TRBJ2-1, is DTGVSQNPRHKITKRGQNVTFRCDPISEHNRLYWYRQTLGQGPEFLTYFQNEAQLEKSRLLSDRFSAERPKGSFSTLEIQRTEQGDSAMYLCASSSLRGDNEQFFGPGTRLTVL.

The chain recombines TRBV6-2 or TRBV6-3 with TRBJ2-2, with D tentatively TRBD2 (5 bases). The CDR3 is 17 residues long. Trimming cost V 4 bases and J 3 bases, with 18 bases left between them. The germline V gene has CDR1 MNHEY and CDR2 SVGEGT. The CDR3 nucleotides read TGTGCCAGCAGTTTTTACCCGTCGCGGGCCGACACCGGGGAGCTGTTTTTT. It codes for CASSFYPSRADTGELFF.

This clonotype has a count of ten or more. The DNA of the CDR3 is TGTGCCAGCAGCTTAGGAATAAGTCGGGATCAAGAGACCCAGTACTTC. Residues: CASSLGISRDQETQYF. The chain has TRBV7-2 and TRBJ2-5, with a tentative D call TRBD2 (5 bases). The V end was cut by 1 base, the J end by 2 bases, with 14 bases between. Germline V gene sequence: CDR1 SGHTA, CDR2 FQGNSA. The CDR3 sequence is 16 residues long.

The chain recombines TRBV14 with TRBJ2-3; possibly TRBD1 for D (6 bases). The V gene's germline CDR1 is SGHDN and CDR2 FVKESK. The CDR3 loop spans 15 amino acids. With 0 bases removed from V and 2 bases from J, the gap between germline ends came to 9 bases. The CDR3 spells CASSQDYRDTDTQYF. The CDR3 nucleotides read TGTGCCAGCAGCCAAGATTACAGGGACACAGATACGCAGTATTTT.

This clonotype was seen more than once but under ten times. This chain uses TRBV5-1 with TRBJ2-7; 7 positions match TRBD1. Germline CDR1 reads SGHRS; CDR2 reads YFSETQ. The CDR3 length is 15 residues. The V gene end was trimmed by 3 bases and the J gene end by 2 bases; junction bases not matched to a gene: 8. CDR3 sequence: CASSSEGTEAYEQYV. The CDR3 region has the DNA TGCGCCAGCAGCTCCGAGGGGACAGAGGCCTACGAGCAGTACGTC.

This clonotype was counted between two and nine times. The rearrangement uses TRBV20-1 and TRBJ2-7; the D is unclear. Trimming left V 3 bases short and J 0 bases short, with 6 bases between. CDR1 and CDR2 (germline): DFQATT, SNEGSKA (reference sequence). The CDR3 is 12 amino acids. The CDR3 here is CSARRSSYEQYF. The CDR3 DNA reads TGCAGTGCTAGGAGGAGCTCCTACGAGCAGTACTTC.

The sample holds many counts of this clonotype. The CDR3 spells CASSPVPTDTQYF. CDR3 bases: TGTGCCAGCTCACCGGTCCCCACAGATACGCAGTATTTT. This rearrangement joins TRBV18 to TRBJ2-3; D gene uncertain. The CDR3 extends over 13 amino acids. Trimming took off 3 bases at V and 2 bases at J, with 6 bases between the two ends. Germline CDR1 is KGHSH and CDR2 is LQKENI.